The 2 T cell receptor beta chains reported below all come from one sample, sequenced in a study of blood T cell repertoires in COVID-19. TCRdb keeps only in-frame clones here, not all; method: immunoSEQ multiplex PCR. There are some 200,000 clones in the sample; 75% to 95% occur only once, and approximately 0.48% lies in the top ten. The sequenced sample was peripheral blood. The receptors were gathered from a man aged 50-60 years with acute or convalescent COVID-19.

CDR3 bases: TGTGCCAGCAGTCCCCTGAGTTCCTCCTACAATGAGCAGTTCTTC. Its translation is CASSPLSSSYNEQFF. The rearrangement uses TRBV2 and TRBJ2-1; D uncertain. This CDR3 contains 15 residues. Germline CDR1 and CDR2: SNHLY and FYNNEI. V dropped 5 bases and J dropped 0 bases, with 11 bases sitting between them.

V is TRBV29-1 and J is TRBJ1-1, with D possibly TRBD1 on 5 matching bases. The CDR3 totals 14 residues. Trimming shortened V by 2 bases and J by 1 base, and 11 bases separated the two germline ends. Germline CDR1 and CDR2: SQVTM and ANQGSEA. The CDR3 coding sequence is TGCAGCGTTGAAATCCCCAGGGAGAACACTGAAGCTTTCTTT. It specifies CSVEIPRENTEAFF.